This T cell receptor beta chain was recorded in a study of T-cell memory formation after mild COVID-19. Notes on the study in general: CD8+ contracting clones occupied EMRA, while CD4+ ones occupied mainly CM and EM. Within pre-infection memory, some responding clones were found, suggesting cross-reactive memory joined.

This clonotype turned up a few times. What it recognizes is unknown. TCRdb fed the 5' RACE reads into MiXCR, producing one record per CDR3 protein. The table shows some 250,000 distinct CDR3 sequences, with under 20% occurring only once. The sequence derives from a man aged 18 to 30 who had mild COVID-19 (a few samples of this study predate the infection). Cell type and time point are not known. The specimen sequenced was PBMCs or a T cell subset sorted from them (not recorded which).

The CDR3: CASSLDRGLTEAFF. DNA for the CDR3: TGCGCCAGCAGCCTGGACAGGGGATTGACTGAAGCTTTCTTT. The chain recombines TRBV4-1 with TRBJ1-1, with 9 nucleotides matching TRBD1. The CDR3 spans 14 residues. The germline gives CDR1 MGHRA, CDR2 YSYEKL. J was trimmed by 5 bases and V by 4 bases; bases with no gene match: 5.